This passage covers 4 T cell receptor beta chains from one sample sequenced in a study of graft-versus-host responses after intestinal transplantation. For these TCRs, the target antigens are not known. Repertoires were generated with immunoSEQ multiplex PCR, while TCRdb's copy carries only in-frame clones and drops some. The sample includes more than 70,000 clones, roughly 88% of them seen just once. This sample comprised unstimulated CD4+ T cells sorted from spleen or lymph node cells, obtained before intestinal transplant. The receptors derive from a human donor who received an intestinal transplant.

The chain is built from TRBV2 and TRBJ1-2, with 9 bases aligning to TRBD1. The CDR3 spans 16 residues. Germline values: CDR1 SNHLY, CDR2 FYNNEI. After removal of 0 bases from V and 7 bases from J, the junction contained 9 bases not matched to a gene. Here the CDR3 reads CASSEALRDRVRGYTF. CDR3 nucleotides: TGTGCCAGCAGTGAAGCGCTAAGGGACAGGGTTCGTGGCTACACCTTC.

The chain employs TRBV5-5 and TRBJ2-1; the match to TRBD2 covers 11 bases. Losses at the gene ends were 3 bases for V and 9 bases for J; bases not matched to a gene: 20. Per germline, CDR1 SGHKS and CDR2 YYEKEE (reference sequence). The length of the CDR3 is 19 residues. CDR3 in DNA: TGTGCCAGCAGCTCCCGAACGAATCTAGCGGGGGGCCGACAGGGTGAGCAGTTCTTC. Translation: CASSSRTNLAGGRQGEQFF. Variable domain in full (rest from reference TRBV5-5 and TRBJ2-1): DAGVTQSPTHLIKTRGQQVTLRCSPISGHKSVSWYQQVLGQGPQFIFQYYEKEERGRGNFPDRFSARQFPNYSSELNVNALLLGDSALYLCASSSRTNLAGGRQGEQFFGPGTRLTVL.

DNA for the CDR3: TGTGCCAGCAGCTTTTGGGGACTGGGCACAGATACGCAGTATTTT. This translates into CASSFWGLGTDTQYF. The chain carries TRBV5-6 and TRBJ2-3, with a tentative D call TRBD2 (6 bases). Trimming cost V 2 bases and J 1 base, with 11 bases left between them. Germline-derived CDR1 and CDR2 are SGHDT and YYEEEE. This CDR3 contains 15 residues.

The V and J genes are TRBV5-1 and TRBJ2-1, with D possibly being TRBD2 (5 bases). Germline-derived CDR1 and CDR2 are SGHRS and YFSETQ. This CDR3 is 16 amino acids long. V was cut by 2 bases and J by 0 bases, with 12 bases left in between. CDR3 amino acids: CASSFGSASSYNEQFF. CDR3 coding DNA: TGCGCCAGCAGCTTTGGTAGCGCTAGCTCCTACAATGAGCAGTTCTTC. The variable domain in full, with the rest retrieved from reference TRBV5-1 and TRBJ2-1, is KAGVTQTPRYLIKTRGQQVTLSCSPISGHRSVSWYQQTPGQGLQFLFEYFSETQRNKGNFPGRFSGRQFSNSRSEMNVSTLELGDSALYLCASSFGSASSYNEQFFGPGTRLTVL.